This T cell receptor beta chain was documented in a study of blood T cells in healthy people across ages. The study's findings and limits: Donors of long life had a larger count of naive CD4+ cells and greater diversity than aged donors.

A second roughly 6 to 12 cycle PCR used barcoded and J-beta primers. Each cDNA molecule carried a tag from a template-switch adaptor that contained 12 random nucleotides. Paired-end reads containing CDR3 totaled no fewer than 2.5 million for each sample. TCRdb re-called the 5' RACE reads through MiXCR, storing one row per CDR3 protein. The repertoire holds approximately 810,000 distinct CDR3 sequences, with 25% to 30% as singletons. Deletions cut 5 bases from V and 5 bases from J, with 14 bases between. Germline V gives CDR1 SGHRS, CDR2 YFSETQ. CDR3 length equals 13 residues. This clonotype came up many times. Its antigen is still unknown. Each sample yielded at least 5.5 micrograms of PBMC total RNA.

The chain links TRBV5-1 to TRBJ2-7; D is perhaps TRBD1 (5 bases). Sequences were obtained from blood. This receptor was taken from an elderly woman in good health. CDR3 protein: CASRASGADEQYF. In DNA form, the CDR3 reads TGCGCCAGCAGGGCTTCTGGGGCCGACGAGCAGTACTTC.